This T cell receptor (beta chain) was recovered during a study of control samples from healthy donors and cancer patients. Sequencing was performed with immunoSEQ multiplex PCR; in TCRdb, only in-frame clones are kept and a portion is missing. The table lists 130,000 or so clones, roughly 92% of them singletons, with approximately 6% in the top ten. There are 14 residues in the CDR3. Germline V lookup: CDR1 MNHNY, CDR2 SVGAGI (reference sequence). V was pared by 2 bases and J by 3 bases, with 8 bases between. The sequenced sample was blood. The clonotype was recovered from a man aged 18 to 29 in good health. The V gene is TRBV6-6, the J gene TRBJ2-1; D is uncertain. CDR3 amino acids: CASSYGVHYNEQFF. The CDR3 DNA sequence: TGTGCCAGCAGTTACGGGGTCCACTACAATGAGCAGTTCTTC.